These T cell receptor beta chains were read from a single sample in a study of PD-L1 blockade in urothelial cancer. The repertoire was sequenced with immunoSEQ multiplex PCR; TCRdb's copy has only in-frame clones and lacks some. The sample yields approximately 70,000 clones, 84% seen once. The specimen comprised PBMCs, sampled around atezolizumab (anti-PD-L1) treatment. The receptors were gathered from an older woman with urothelial cancer. Each CDR3 is given without its conserved first and last residue.

TRBJ1-2,TRBV7-3,ASSLTGGLMDGYT
TRBJ1-2,TRBV7-9,ASSLRRGREIVGYT
TRBJ2-5,TRBV11-2,ASSLDTLQLGDQETQY
TRBJ1-2,TRBV5-1,ASSGTYYGYT
TRBJ1-1,TRBV18,ASSPLEFEFLRDTEAF
TRBJ1-2,TRBV2,ASSGTGRVYGYT
TRBJ2-7,TRBV7-2,ASSLGIRVGSGT
TRBJ2-4,TRBV28,ASSFARAGGMDIQY
TRBJ2-2,TRBV28,ASSPNYANTGELF
TRBJ1-2,TRBV7-2,ASSLAGTATPNYGYT
TRBJ1-3,TRBV18,ASSPATGGTGNTIY
TRBJ2-1,TRBV6-6,ASRRLAGGSNEQF
TRBJ1-5,TRBV18,ASSPPFRGPQH
TRBJ2-5,TRBV7-9,ASSEGQGTQY
TRBJ2-7,TRBV28,ASSLGGEQY
TRBJ2-3,TRBV30,AWKRGSTDTQY
TRBJ1-6,TRBV6-1,ASKGQDRTNSPLH
TRBJ2-1,TRBV7-8,ASSLRRRREGKDNEQF
TRBJ2-3,TRBV5-1,ASSLYTDTQY
TRBJ2-7,TRBV11-3,ASSLGADGSYEQY
TRBJ1-2,TRBV5-5,ASSWNREKYGYT
TRBJ1-1,TRBV5-1,ASSFDRGRRGTEAF
TRBJ2-3,TRBV6-1,ASRGTGISRDTQY
TRBJ2-1,TRBV7-8,ASSLGGVYNEQF
TRBJ1-1,TRBV6-5,ASRGDRGKNTEAF
TRBJ2-2,TRBV19,ATKTGGTGELF
TRBJ1-5,TRBV7-2,ASSSSGQYNQPQH
TRBJ1-2,TRBV4-1,ASSQDLQGLRIDGYT
TRBJ1-4,TRBV29-1,SVEDPRVGEKLF
TRBJ1-2,TRBV2,ASSVEGYGYT